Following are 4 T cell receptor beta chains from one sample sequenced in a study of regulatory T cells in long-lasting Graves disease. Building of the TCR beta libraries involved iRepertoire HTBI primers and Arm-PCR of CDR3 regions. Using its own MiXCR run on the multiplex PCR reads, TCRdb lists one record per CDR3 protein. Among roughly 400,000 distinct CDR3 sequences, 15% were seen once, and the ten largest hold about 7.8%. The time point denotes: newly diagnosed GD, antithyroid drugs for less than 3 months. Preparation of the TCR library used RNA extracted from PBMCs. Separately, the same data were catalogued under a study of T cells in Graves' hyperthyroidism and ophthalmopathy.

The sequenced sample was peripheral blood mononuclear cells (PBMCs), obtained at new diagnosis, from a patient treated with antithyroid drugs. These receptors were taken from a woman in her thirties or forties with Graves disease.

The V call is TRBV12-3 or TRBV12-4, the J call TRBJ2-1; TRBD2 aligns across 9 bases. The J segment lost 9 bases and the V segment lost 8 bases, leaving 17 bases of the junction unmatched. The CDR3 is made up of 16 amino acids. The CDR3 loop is CASGHRISGRMGEQFF. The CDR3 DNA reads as TGTGCCAGCGGCCATCGAATTAGCGGGAGAATGGGTGAGCAGTTCTTC.

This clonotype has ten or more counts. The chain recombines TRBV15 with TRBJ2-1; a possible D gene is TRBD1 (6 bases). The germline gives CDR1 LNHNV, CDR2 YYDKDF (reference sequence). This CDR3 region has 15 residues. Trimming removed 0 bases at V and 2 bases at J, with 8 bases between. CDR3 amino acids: CATSRDRGPYNEQFF. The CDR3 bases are TGTGCCACCAGCAGAGACAGGGGACCCTACAATGAGCAGTTCTTC.

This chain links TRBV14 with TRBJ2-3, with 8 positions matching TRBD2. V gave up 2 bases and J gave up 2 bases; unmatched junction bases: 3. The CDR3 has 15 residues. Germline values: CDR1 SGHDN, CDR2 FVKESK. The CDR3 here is CASSQLAGNTDTQYF. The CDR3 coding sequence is TGTGCCAGCAGCCAACTAGCGGGCAACACAGATACGCAGTATTTT.

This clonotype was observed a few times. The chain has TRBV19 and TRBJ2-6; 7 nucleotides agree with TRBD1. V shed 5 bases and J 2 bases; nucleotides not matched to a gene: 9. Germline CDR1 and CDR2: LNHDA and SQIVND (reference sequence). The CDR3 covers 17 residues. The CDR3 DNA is TGTGCCAGTAGTCGGGGCAGGGGGATGACTGGGGCCAACGTCCTGACTTTC. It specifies CASSRGRGMTGANVLTF.